Sequencing of this T cell receptor beta chain was carried out in a study of blood T cell repertoires in COVID-19. This table comes from immunoSEQ multiplex PCR, and its TCRdb copy is limited to in-frame clones, with some not included. The sample yields 80,000 to 130,000 clones, 88% seen once. The CDR3 length is 15 residues. Per germline, CDR1 LNHDA and CDR2 SQIVND (reference sequence). Trimming took 4 bases from V and 4 from J, leaving 16 bases between them. The TCR was taken from a woman aged 60 to 75 with acute or convalescent COVID-19. The specimen was peripheral blood. The chain carries TRBV19 and TRBJ1-2; maybe TRBD1 (6 bases). CDR3 sequence reads: CASSSPFRGSYGYTF. CDR3 DNA sequence: TGTGCCAGTAGTAGTCCCTTCAGGGGATCCTATGGCTACACCTTC.